A selection of T cell receptor beta chains follows, all from one sample in a study of cytomegalovirus exposure and HLA in healthy donors. Generated by immunoSEQ multiplex PCR, the TCRdb table keeps only in-frame clones and is missing some. The data contain about 150,000 clones, 78% of them singletons. The source material was PBMCs. All receptors derive from a middle-aged woman in good health and CMV-seronegative. Each CDR3 is given with its conserved first and last residue. The D gene is left open where the match is weak. Some rows mark clone size as missing; the rest say once, few, many or name a class of expanded clone.

D gene	J gene	V gene	clone size	CDR3 DNA	CDR3 protein
.	TRBJ2-1	TRBV7-3	.	TGTGCCAGCAGCTCCCAGCGGTACAATGAGCAGTTCTTC	CASSSQRYNEQFF
TRBD1	TRBJ1-1	TRBV5-1	.	TGCGCCAGCAGTTTCTTCCCCAGGGGGAAAGGCACTGAAGCTTTCTTT	CASSFFPRGKGTEAFF
.	TRBJ1-3	TRBV2	few	TGTGCCAGCGCCAGGGCATCTGGAAACACCATATATTTT	CASARASGNTIYF
.	TRBJ1-4	TRBV28	.	TGTGCCAGCAGCCGCAGGGGAGCTAATGAAAAACTGTTTTTT	CASSRRGANEKLFF
.	TRBJ1-6	TRBV5-8	.	TGTGCCAGCACGGCCGCAAGGGGATCCTATAATTCACCCCTCCACTTT	CASTAARGSYNSPLHF
.	TRBJ2-3	TRBV18	.	TGTGCCAGCTCACCGAATAGAGATACGCAGTATTTT	CASSPNRDTQYF
.	TRBJ1-2	TRBV20-1	.	TGCAGTGCTAGTTACAGGGTCGGCTACACCTTC	CSASYRVGYTF
.	TRBJ2-3	TRBV15	.	TGTGCCACCAGCATGGGCGCGGGCGAAGATACGCAGTATTTT	CATSMGAGEDTQYF
TRBD1	TRBJ1-5	TRBV7-3	.	TGTGCCAGCAGCTTAAGAGGCCTAGGGACAGGGATCCATCAGCCCCAGCATTTT	CASSLRGLGTGIHQPQHF
TRBD1	TRBJ1-2	TRBV7-9	.	TGTTCCAGCAGCATTGGGACAGGGGGATCCTATGGCTACACCTTC	CSSSIGTGGSYGYTF
.	TRBJ1-2	TRBV7-9	.	TGTGCCAGCAGCTTATCAGGGGTGGACCCCGGCTACACCTTC	CASSLSGVDPGYTF
TRBD1	TRBJ1-5	TRBV27	once	TGTGCCAGCAGTTTCAGACAGGGGTATGATCGGCCCCAGCATTTT	CASSFRQGYDRPQHF
.	TRBJ1-1	TRBV27	.	TGTGCCAGCAGTTTAACGGGGGGTAACACTGAAGCTTTCTTT	CASSLTGGNTEAFF
.	TRBJ2-1	TRBV4-2	.	TGTGCCAGCAGCCAAGGATGGGAGAGGGACAATGAGCAGTTCTTC	CASSQGWERDNEQFF
.	TRBJ1-5	TRBV4-1	.	TGCGCCAGCAGCTCTACGTCGCCTAATTTTCCTCAGCCCCAGCATTTT	CASSSTSPNFPQPQHF
TRBD1	TRBJ2-7	TRBV28	.	TGTGCCAGCAGTTGGGACAGGTCCTACGAGCAGTACTTC	CASSWDRSYEQYF
.	TRBJ1-1	TRBV10-3	once	TGTGCCATCAGTAGTAGTCAGGGAATATCTGAAGCTTTCTTT	CAISSSQGISEAFF
TRBD1	TRBJ2-5	TRBV2	.	TGTGCCAGCAGCGGACAGGGGGCTGGTCAGACCCAGTACTTC	CASSGQGAGQTQYF
TRBD1	TRBJ1-3	TRBV5-1	few	TGCGCCAGCAGCGCCCAGGGGGTTACGGCTGGAAACACCATATATTTT	CASSAQGVTAGNTIYF
.	TRBJ2-1	TRBV7-9	.	TGTGCCAGCAGCGCGGCAGGGATTGAGCAGTTCTTC	CASSAAGIEQFF
.	TRBJ1-2	TRBV9	.	TGTGCCAGCAGCACCCTTCAGGGGCCCTATGGCTACACCTTC	CASSTLQGPYGYTF
.	TRBJ2-5	TRBV18	.	TGTGCCAGCTCACCACCGCAGGCAGAGACCCAGTACTTC	CASSPPQAETQYF
TRBD2	TRBJ2-7	TRBV5-4	once	TGTGCCAGCAGCTTGGAAACTAGCGGGGGGAGGCAGTACGAGCAGTACTTC	CASSLETSGGRQYEQYF
.	TRBJ2-1	TRBV5-1	few	TGCGCCAGCAGCTTGGATGTTAAGGGGTACAATGAGCAGTTCTTC	CASSLDVKGYNEQFF
.	TRBJ1-4	TRBV10-1	.	TGCGCCAGCAGAGGGCAGGGAAATGAAAAACTGTTTTTT	CASRGQGNEKLFF
TRBD1	TRBJ2-2	TRBV27	.	TGTGCCAGCAGTACCGGGACAGCTTACACCGGGGAGCTGTTTTTT	CASSTGTAYTGELFF
.	TRBJ2-7	TRBV5-4	.	TGTGCCAGCAGCTTGAGAGGGAGCCCCCAAGAGCAGTACTTC	CASSLRGSPQEQYF
.	TRBJ1-5	TRBV4-1	few	TGCGCCAGCAGCCCCCGTCCGGGCGGGGGCAATCAGCCCCAGCATTTT	CASSPRPGGGNQPQHF
.	TRBJ1-2	TRBV19	.	TGTGCCAGTAGTTTCAGGGGCAGGTATGGCTACACCTTC	CASSFRGRYGYTF
.	TRBJ1-2	TRBV15	.	TGTGCCACCAGCAGAGCACCCGAGGGAAACTATGGCTACACCTTC	CATSRAPEGNYGYTF
.	TRBJ2-5	TRBV6-5	.	TGTGCCAGCAGTGAATATCGGTTTCTAGAGACCCAGTACTTC	CASSEYRFLETQYF
TRBD2	TRBJ2-2	TRBV9	.	TGTGCCAGCAGCGTACACGGACTAGCGCGGGACACCGGGGAGCTGTTTTTT	CASSVHGLARDTGELFF
TRBD1	TRBJ2-5	TRBV15	.	TGTGCCACCAGCAGAGACGACAGGGGCCGAGAGACCCAGTACTTC	CATSRDDRGRETQYF
.	TRBJ1-5	TRBV11-3	once	TGTGCCAGCAGCATACAGGTGATGCGACATAGCAATCAGCCCCAGCATTTT	CASSIQVMRHSNQPQHF
.	TRBJ1-6	TRBV7-9	.	TGTGCCAGCAGCTTAGTACGGTCAGGGGATTCACCCCTCCACTTT	CASSLVRSGDSPLHF
.	TRBJ2-5	TRBV5-5	.	TGTGCCAGCAAAATATCCGGGAACCAAGAGACCCAGTACTTC	CASKISGNQETQYF